This T cell receptor beta chain was obtained from a study of pediatric ulcerative colitis. Here immunoSEQ multiplex PCR was the method, and the copy in TCRdb shows in-frame clones only, minus some. The sample includes 30,000 to 45,000 clones, less than 80% of them seen just once. The rectum was sampled with one to two pinch biopsies at colonoscopy. The receptor comes from a boy younger than 18 with moderate ulcerative colitis. The sample taken for sequencing was gut tissue.

For the CDR3, the DNA is TGTGCCAGCAGCTTGGCCGGACTAGCGGGAGAAGAGACCCAGTACTTC. The encoded protein is CASSLAGLAGEETQYF. The chain joins TRBV5-4 to TRBJ2-5; 13 bases line up with TRBD2. V was pared by 0 bases and J by 3 bases, with 2 bases of the junction left unmatched. This CDR3 has 16 amino acids. The V gene's germline CDR1 is SGHNT and CDR2 YYREEE (reference sequence). The whole variable domain, filled in from reference TRBV5-4 and TRBJ2-5, reads ETGVTQSPTHLIKTRGQQVTLRCSSQSGHNTVSWYQQALGQGPQFIFQYYREEENGRGNFPPRFSGLQFPNYSSELNVNALELDDSALYLCASSLAGLAGEETQYFGPGTRLLVL.